This T cell receptor (beta chain) was observed in a study of blood T cells in healthy people across ages (dated by TCRdb to the mid-2010s). In the study overall: In model experiments, roughly one uniquely barcoded TCR beta cDNA molecule per two T cells was captured by template switching. The study measured age-related changes in TCR beta repertoire diversity using deep sequencing normalized with unique cDNA molecular identifiers. The donors were divided into four age groups: young (average around 17 years), middle-aged (about 40), aged (approximately 62) and long-lived (82). To avoid experimental bias, donors of different ages were spread randomly across the sequencing lanes. Two additional independent replicas of 1 million unique cDNA reads from the same blood draw were analyzed for two donors (one aged 18 to 29 and one aged 80 or older).

A word on this clonotype: There is no known antigen for this receptor. One junction end disagrees with the germline gene, perhaps due to a read error.

Study-wide conclusions, independent of this receptor: Since profiling was done on bulk unsorted PBMCs, naive and antigen-experienced compartments could not be conclusively compared. Observed TCR beta diversity per million T cells fell roughly linearly with age, and a significant reduction was already apparent by age about 38. Total diversity estimates from one million sequenced T cells were considered lower bounds and underestimates. Donor CMV infection status was unknown, potentially confounding age-related changes in expanded clonotypes. Compared with the aged group, the long-lived group had more naive CD4+ T cells, fewer expanded clones and increased TCR diversity, a pattern suggesting age selection. Observed TCR beta diversity correlated strongly with the percentage of naive T cells measured by flow cytometry.

Systemically healthy Caucasian individuals from Russia, about 38 in total and aged about 6 to 95 years, were included as donors. Each donor gave ten milliliters of peripheral blood, drawn into EDTA-treated Vacutainer tubes. Ficoll-Paque density-gradient centrifugation was used to isolate PBMCs, with at least 7 million obtained per sample. Total RNA was extracted from PBMCs with Trizol reagent, with at least 5.5 micrograms obtained per sample. The percentages of naive CD45RAhigh/CD27high T cells were determined by flow cytometry on a PBMC aliquot from every donor. The method was 5' RACE. The instrument given in TCRdb is Illumina HiSeq 2500. A second PCR of about 6 to 11 cycles was run with a J-beta primer mix and a sample-barcoded 5' primer. A template-switch 5' adaptor carrying 12 random nucleotides introduced a unique molecular identifier onto each TCR beta cDNA molecule. Each sample yielded at least 2.5 million CDR3-containing paired-end reads. First-strand cDNA synthesis was performed from all RNA using the Mint cDNA synthesis kit, with priming by a TRBC-specific oligonucleotide. Following uracil-DNA glycosylase treatment, all cDNA underwent a first 18-cycle PCR with the universal primers M1SS and BC2_uni_R. On the study's bioinformatics: Normalization of each sample was performed by random selection of 1 million high-quality reads, each carrying a distinct molecular identifier. Reads with shared molecular identifiers were discarded instead of being binned into consensus sequences. MiTCR, with a Q25 quality threshold and the strictest error-elimination algorithm, was used for CDR3 identification, clonotype clustering and error correction. Lower-bound total TCR beta diversity was estimated with a nonparametric unseen species model using Euler transformation. Through fastp at Q25 and MiXCR, TCRdb rebuilt clones from the public reads, retaining in-frame beta chains. CDR3 protein duplicates are merged, each entry listing the most common genes and DNA. TCRdb, rather than the study authors, made the V and J calls. The sample profile shows approximately 1.5 million distinct CDR3 sequences; 30% to 40% of them were found once. The top ten hold around 11% of the sample.

The CDR3 starts with the cysteine, ends with the phenylalanine, and has 13 residues. CDR3 DNA only is kept here, 39 bases in frame from base 1. Sequences SNHLY (CDR1) and FYNNEI (CDR2) are obtained from the germline V gene. Material: blood. This receptor was identified in a woman in her thirties in good health. The sequence is built from TRBV2 and TRBJ2-5; TRBD1 is a weak D gene call, 5 bases matching. DNA sequence: TGTGCCAGCAGGGAAGGACAAACAGAGACCCAGTACTTC. Its translation is CASREGQTETQYF.